This paragraph reports one TCR beta chain. As yet, its antigen is unknown. This sample was taken from a study of tumor and adjacent non-tumor tissue in lung cancer. No cell sorting was done before RNA was extracted from the tissue. More than 3 cm separated this lung sample from the edge of the tumor. V was trimmed by 1 base and J by 4 bases, leaving 12 bases between them. The V gene's germline CDR1 is MNHNS and CDR2 SASEGT. CDR3 length: 15 amino acids. A modified ARM-PCR protocol with three rounds of nested PCR amplified TCRbeta. One entry per CDR3 protein, called by TCRdb with MiXCR from the multiplex PCR reads. Of about 86,000 distinct CDR3 sequences detected, roughly 77% appear once; the ten largest clones hold 21%. Study results and limitations: Normal lung showed higher cumulative top 100 clone frequency than tumor. Patients with more diverse tumor TCRs had worse survival.

This receptor was obtained from a woman aged 50 to 60 with non-small cell lung cancer. V usage is TRBV6-1 and J usage is TRBJ2-3; possibly TRBD1 for D (5 bases). Sequencing input: distant non-tumor lung tissue. The DNA for the CDR3 is TGTGCCAGCAGTGAAGATACAGGATGCGCAGATACGCAGTATTTT. Residues: CASSEDTGCADTQYF.